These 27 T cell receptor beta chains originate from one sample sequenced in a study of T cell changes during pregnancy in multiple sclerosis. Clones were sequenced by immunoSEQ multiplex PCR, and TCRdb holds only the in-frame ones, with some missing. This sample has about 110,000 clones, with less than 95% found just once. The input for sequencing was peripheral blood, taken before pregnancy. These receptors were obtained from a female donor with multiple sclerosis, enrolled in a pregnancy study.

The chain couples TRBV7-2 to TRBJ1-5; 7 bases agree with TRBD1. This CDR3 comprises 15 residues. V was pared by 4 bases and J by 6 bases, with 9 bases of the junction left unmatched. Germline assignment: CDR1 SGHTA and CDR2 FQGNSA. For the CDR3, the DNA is TGTGCCAGCAGCTACTACAGGGGAGTGAGTCAGCCCCAGCATTTT. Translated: CASSYYRGVSQPQHF.

CDR3 sequence (DNA): TGTGCCAGCAGCTTAACTAGCGGGAGCCACGAGCAGTACTTC. This translates into CASSLTSGSHEQYF. This chain joins TRBV11-2 and TRBJ2-7; 11 bases match TRBD2. The CDR3 is 14 amino acids. V lost 2 bases, J lost 5 bases, and 2 bases stayed unmatched. Germline values: CDR1 SGHAT, CDR2 FQNNGV.

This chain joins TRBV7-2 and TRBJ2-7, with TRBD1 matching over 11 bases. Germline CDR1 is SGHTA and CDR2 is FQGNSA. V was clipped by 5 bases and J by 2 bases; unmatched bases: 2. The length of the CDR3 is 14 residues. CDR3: CASSRDRGAYEQYF. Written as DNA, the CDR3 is TGTGCCAGCAGCCGGGACAGGGGGGCCTACGAGCAGTACTTC.

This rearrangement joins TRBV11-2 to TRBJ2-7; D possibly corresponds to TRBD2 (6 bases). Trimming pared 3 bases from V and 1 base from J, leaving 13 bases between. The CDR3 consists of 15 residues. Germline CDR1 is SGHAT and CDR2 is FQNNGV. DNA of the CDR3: TGTGCCAGCAGCTTCGTAGACGGGAGTTCCTACGAGCAGTACTTC. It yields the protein CASSFVDGSSYEQYF.

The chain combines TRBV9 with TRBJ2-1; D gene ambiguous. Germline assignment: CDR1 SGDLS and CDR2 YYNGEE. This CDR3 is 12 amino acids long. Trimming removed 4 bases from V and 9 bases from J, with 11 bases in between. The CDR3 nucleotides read TGTGCCAGCAGCTCCTGGGCTGCTGAGCAGTTCTTC. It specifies CASSSWAAEQFF.

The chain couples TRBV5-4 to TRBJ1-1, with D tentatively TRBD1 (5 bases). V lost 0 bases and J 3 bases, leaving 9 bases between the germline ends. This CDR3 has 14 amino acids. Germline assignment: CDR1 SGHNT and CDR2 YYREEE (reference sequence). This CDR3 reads CASSLDRGYTEAFF. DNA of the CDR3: TGTGCCAGCAGCTTGGATAGGGGCTACACTGAAGCTTTCTTT.

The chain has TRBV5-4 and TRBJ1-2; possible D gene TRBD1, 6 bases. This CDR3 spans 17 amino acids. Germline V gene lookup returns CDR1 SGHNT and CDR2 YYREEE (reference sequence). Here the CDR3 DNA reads TGTGCTTCACGACTTTGGGGGCGGGGGGGAAATAACTATGGCTACACCTTC. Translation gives CASRLWGRGGNNYGYTF.

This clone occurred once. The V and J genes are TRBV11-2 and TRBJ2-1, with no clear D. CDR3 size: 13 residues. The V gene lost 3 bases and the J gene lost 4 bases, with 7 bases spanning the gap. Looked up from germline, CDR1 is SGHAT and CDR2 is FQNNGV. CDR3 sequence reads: CASSFTHYNEQFF. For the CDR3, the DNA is TGTGCCAGCAGCTTCACACATTACAATGAGCAGTTCTTC.

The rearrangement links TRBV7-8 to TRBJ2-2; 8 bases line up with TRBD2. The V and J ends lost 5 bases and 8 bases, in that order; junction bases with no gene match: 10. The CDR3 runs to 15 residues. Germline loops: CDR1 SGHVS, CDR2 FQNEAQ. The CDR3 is CASSPAGGGAGELFF. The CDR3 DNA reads TGTGCCAGCAGCCCCGCGGGGGGTGGCGCGGGGGAGCTGTTTTTT.

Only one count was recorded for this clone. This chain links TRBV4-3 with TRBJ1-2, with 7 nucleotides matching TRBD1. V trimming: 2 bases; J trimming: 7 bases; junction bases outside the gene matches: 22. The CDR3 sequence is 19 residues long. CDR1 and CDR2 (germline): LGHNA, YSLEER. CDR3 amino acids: CASSQLTGDRAYTGGGYTF. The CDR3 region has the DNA TGCGCCAGCAGCCAACTTACAGGGGACCGAGCCTATACCGGTGGTGGCTACACCTTC.

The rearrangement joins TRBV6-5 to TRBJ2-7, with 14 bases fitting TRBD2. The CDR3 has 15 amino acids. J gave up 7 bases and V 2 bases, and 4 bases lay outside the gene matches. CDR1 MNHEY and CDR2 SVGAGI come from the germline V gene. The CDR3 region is CASSYTWTSGREQYF. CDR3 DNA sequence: TGTGCCAGCAGTTACACTTGGACTAGCGGGAGGGAGCAGTACTTC.

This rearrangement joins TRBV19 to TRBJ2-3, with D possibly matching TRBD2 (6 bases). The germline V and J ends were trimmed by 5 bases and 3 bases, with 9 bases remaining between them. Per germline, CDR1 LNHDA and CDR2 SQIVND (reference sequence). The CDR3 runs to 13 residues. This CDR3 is CASSVAGTDTQYF. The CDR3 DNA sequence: TGTGCCAGTAGTGTGGCGGGAACAGATACGCAGTATTTT.

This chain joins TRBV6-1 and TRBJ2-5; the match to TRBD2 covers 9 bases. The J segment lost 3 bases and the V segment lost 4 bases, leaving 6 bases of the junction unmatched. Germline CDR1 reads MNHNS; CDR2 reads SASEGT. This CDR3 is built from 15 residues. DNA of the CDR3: TGTGCCAGCAGTGCTCCCTTAGCGGGGGAAGAGACCCAGTACTTC. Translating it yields CASSAPLAGEETQYF.

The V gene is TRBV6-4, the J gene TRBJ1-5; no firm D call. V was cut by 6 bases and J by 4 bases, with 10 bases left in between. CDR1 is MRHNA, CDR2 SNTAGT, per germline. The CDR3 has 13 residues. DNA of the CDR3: TGTGCCAGCAGCCCATCGGGTAATCAGCCCCAGCATTTT. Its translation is CASSPSGNQPQHF.

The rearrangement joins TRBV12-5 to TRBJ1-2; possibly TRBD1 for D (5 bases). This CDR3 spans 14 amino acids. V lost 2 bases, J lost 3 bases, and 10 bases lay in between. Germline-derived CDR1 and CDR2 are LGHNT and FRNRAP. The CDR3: CASGLQGAYYGYTF. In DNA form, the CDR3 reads TGTGCTAGTGGTTTGCAAGGGGCCTACTATGGCTACACCTTC.

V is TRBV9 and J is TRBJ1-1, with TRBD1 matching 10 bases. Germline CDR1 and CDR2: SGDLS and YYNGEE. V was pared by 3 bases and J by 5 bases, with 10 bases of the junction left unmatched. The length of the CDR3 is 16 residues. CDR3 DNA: TGTGCCAGCAGCGAGAGACAGGGGGCTTATGGGACTGAAGCTTTCTTT. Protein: CASSERQGAYGTEAFF.

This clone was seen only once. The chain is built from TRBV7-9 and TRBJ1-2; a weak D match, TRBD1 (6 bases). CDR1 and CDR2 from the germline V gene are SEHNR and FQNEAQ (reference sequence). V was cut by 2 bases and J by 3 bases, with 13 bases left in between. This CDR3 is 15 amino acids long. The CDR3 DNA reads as TGTGCCAGCAGCTTAAGGAACAGGGCGGACTATGGCTACACCTTC. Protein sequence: CASSLRNRADYGYTF.

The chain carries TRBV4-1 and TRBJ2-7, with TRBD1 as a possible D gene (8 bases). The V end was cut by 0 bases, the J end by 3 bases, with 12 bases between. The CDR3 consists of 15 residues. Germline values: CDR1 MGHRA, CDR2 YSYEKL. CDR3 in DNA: TGCGCCAGCAGCCAAGAGACAGGGGAGGGCTACGAGCAGTACTTC. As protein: CASSQETGEGYEQYF.

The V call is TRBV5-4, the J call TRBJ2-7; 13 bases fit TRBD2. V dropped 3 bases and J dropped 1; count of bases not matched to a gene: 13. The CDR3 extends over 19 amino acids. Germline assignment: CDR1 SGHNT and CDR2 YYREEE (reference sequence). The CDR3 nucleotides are TGTGCCAGCAGCTCTCCGGGACTAGCGGGACCCGGAGGGTCCTACGAGCAGTACTTC. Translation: CASSSPGLAGPGGSYEQYF.

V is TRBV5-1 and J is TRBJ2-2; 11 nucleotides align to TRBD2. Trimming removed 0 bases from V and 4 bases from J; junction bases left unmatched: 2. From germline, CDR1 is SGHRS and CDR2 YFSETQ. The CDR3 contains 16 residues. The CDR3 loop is CASSLGGTSGTGELFF. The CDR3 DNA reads TGCGCCAGCAGCTTGGGGGGGACTAGCGGCACCGGGGAGCTGTTTTTT.

The CDR3 nucleotides are TGTGCCAGCAGTTATCGAAGGAACAGGGACACTGAAGCTTTCTTT. It codes for CASSYRRNRDTEAFF. The chain combines TRBV6-6 with TRBJ1-1; D possibly corresponds to TRBD1 (6 bases). The CDR3 contains 15 residues. The germline V and J ends were trimmed by 3 bases and 3 bases, with 14 bases remaining between them. Per germline, CDR1 MNHNY and CDR2 SVGAGI (reference sequence).

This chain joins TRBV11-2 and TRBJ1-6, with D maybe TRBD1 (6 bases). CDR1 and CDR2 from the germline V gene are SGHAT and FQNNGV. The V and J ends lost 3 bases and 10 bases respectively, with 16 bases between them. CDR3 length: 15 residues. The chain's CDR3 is CASSFGGPQGSPLHF. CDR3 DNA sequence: TGTGCCAGCAGCTTCGGCGGACCCCAGGGGTCACCCCTCCACTTT.

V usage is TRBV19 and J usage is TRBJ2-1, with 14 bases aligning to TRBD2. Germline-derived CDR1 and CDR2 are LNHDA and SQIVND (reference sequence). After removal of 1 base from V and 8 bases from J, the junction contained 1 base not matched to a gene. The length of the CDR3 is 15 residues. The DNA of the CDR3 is TGTGCCAGTAGTATAGGACTAGCGGGGGGGGATGAGCAGTTCTTC. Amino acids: CASSIGLAGGDEQFF.

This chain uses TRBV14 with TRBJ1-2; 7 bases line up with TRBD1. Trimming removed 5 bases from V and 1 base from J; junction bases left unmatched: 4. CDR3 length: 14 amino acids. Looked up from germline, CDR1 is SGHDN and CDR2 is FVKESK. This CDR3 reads CASSSGGFNYGYTF. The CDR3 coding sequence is TGTGCCAGCAGCTCAGGGGGTTTTAACTATGGCTACACCTTC.

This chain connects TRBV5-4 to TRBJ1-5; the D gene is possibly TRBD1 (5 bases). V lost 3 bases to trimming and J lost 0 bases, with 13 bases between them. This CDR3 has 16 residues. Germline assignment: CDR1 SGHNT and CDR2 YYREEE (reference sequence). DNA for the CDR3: TGTGCCAGCAGCTCTCGGTGGGGGGATAGCAATCAGCCCCAGCATTTT. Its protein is CASSSRWGDSNQPQHF.

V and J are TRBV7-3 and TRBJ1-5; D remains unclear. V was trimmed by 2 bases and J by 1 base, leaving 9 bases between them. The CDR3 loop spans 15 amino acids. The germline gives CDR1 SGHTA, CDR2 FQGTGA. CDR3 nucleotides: TGTGCCAGCAGCTTAGGGCAGGTGAGCAATCAGCCCCAGCATTTT. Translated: CASSLGQVSNQPQHF. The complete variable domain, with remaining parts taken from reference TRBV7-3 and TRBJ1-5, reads GAGVSQTPSNKVTEKGKYVELRCDPISGHTALYWYRQSLGQGPEFLIYFQGTGAADDSGLPNDRFFAVRPEGSVSTLKIQRTERGDSAVYLCASSLGQVSNQPQHFGDGTRLSIL.

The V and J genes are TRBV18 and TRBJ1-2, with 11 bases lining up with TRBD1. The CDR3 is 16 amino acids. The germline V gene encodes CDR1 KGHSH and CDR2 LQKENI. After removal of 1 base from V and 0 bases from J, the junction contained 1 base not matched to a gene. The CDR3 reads CASSPRTGGTNYGYTF. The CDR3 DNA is TGTGCCAGCTCACCACGGACAGGGGGCACTAACTATGGCTACACCTTC.